These 9 T cell receptor beta chains were sequenced from one sample in a study of blood T cell repertoires in COVID-19. Method: immunoSEQ multiplex PCR; TCRdb's copy keeps in-frame clones and lacks some. The table lists 100,000 to 150,000 clones, around nine tenths of them singletons. Material for sequencing was peripheral blood. These receptors originate from a man aged 50 or older with COVID-19, enrolled during active disease.

The chain has TRBV7-8 and TRBJ1-3; 9 positions match TRBD1. The CDR3 runs to 15 residues. The junction had 4 bases not matched to a gene; V was cut back by 3 bases and J by 4 bases. The germline V gene has CDR1 SGHVS and CDR2 FQNEAQ. The CDR3 nucleotides read TGTGCCAGCAGCTTTATGGGACAGGGAGGAAACACCATATATTTT. Translating gives CASSFMGQGGNTIYF.

The rearrangement links TRBV15 to TRBJ1-3, with 7 positions matching TRBD1. Trimming removed 5 bases from V and 4 bases from J; junction bases left unmatched: 11. This CDR3 contains 16 residues. The germline V gene has CDR1 LNHNV and CDR2 YYDKDF (reference sequence). Here the CDR3 reads CATSGSLTGSGNTIYF. DNA of the CDR3: TGTGCCACCAGCGGAAGTTTGACAGGGTCCGGAAACACCATATATTTT.

The genes are TRBV7-8 and TRBJ2-2; 7 nucleotides agree with TRBD1. This CDR3 spans 15 amino acids. V lost 6 bases, J lost 7 bases, and 11 bases stayed unmatched. From germline, CDR1 is SGHVS and CDR2 FQNEAQ. The CDR3 region is CASSKRQGVGGELFF. CDR3 sequence (DNA): TGTGCCAGCAGTAAAAGGCAGGGGGTAGGCGGGGAGCTGTTTTTT. Together with reference TRBV7-8 and TRBJ2-2, the CDR3 gives the full variable domain: GAGVSQSPRYKVAKRGQDVALRCDPISGHVSLFWYQQALGQGPEFLTYFQNEAQLDKSGLPSDRFFAERPEGSVSTLKIQRTQQEDSAVYLCASSKRQGVGGELFFGEGSRLTVL.

The chain joins TRBV19 to TRBJ1-5, with 10 positions matching TRBD1. The germline gives CDR1 LNHDA, CDR2 SQIVND (reference sequence). The CDR3 spans 15 residues. V lost 5 bases to trimming and J lost 2 bases; unmatched junction nucleotides: 3. The chain's CDR3 is CASSAGTGGNQPQHF. For the CDR3, the DNA is TGTGCCAGTAGTGCCGGGACAGGGGGCAATCAGCCCCAGCATTTT.

CDR3 residues: CASSKRTSGSGTGELFF. In nucleotides, the CDR3 is TGCGCCAGCAGTAAGCGGACTAGCGGGAGTGGTACCGGGGAGCTGTTTTTT. V gene TRBV5-1 combines with J gene TRBJ2-2, with 13 nucleotides matching TRBD2. Germline CDR1 SGHRS, CDR2 YFSETQ. The CDR3 length is 17 residues. Germline trimming cut 5 bases from V and 5 bases from J; bases unmatched to any gene: 9.

This clone occurred once. This rearrangement joins TRBV3-1 (or the pseudogene TRBV3-2) to TRBJ1-2, with D maybe TRBD1 (6 bases). V was cut by 2 bases and J by 9 bases, with 16 bases left in between. Germline V lookup: CDR1 LGHDT, CDR2 YNNKEL (reference sequence). This CDR3 comprises 14 residues. The CDR3 reads CASSQRGISYSYTF. Here the CDR3 DNA reads TGTGCCAGCAGCCAAAGGGGGATCTCTTATAGCTACACCTTC.

The chain uses TRBV5-4 and TRBJ1-2, with TRBD1 as a possible D gene (6 bases). The CDR3 is 13 residues long. Per the germline V gene, CDR1 is SGHNT and CDR2 is YYREEE (reference sequence). V lost 4 bases, J lost 4 bases, and 11 bases lay in between. In DNA form, the CDR3 reads TGTGCCAGCAGCCCGGACAGCCTCTATGGCTACACCTTC. It codes for CASSPDSLYGYTF.

The V call is TRBV9, the J call TRBJ2-1; 10 bases agree with TRBD2. CDR3 size: 15 residues. The trim removed 3 bases at V and 3 bases at J, leaving 3 bases unmatched. Germline lookup yields CDR1 SGDLS and CDR2 YYNGEE. In DNA form, the CDR3 reads TGTGCCAGCAGCGCTCGACTAGCGGGCTACAATGAGCAGTTCTTC. This gives the protein CASSARLAGYNEQFF.

The chain recombines TRBV4-3 with TRBJ2-2; 7 bases agree with TRBD1. The ends lost 2 bases at V and 6 bases at J; junction bases unmatched: 0. The CDR3 consists of 13 residues. CDR1 and CDR2 (germline): LGHNA, YSLEER. In nucleotides, the CDR3 is TGCGCCAGCAGCCAAACAGGGGCCGGGGAGCTGTTTTTT. Its translation is CASSQTGAGELFF.